A selection of T cell receptor beta chains follows, all from one sample in a study of beta chain features in type 1 diabetes. Sequencing used immunoSEQ multiplex PCR; TCRdb keeps in-frame clones, though not all of them. The sample contains hundreds of thousands of clones, roughly 15% of which appear only once. Sequencing input: central memory CD4+ T cells from blood. All receptors derive from a man aged 25-45 years in good health. The conserved cysteine and the conserved F or W are not part of the CDR3 here. Clone size appears in some rows only: once, few, many, or a class for an expanded clone.

TRBJ2-1 | TRBV5-4 | NA | ASSVLLWRQSSYNEQF
TRBJ1-5 | TRBV5-6 | NA | ASSRRTGRNQPQH
TRBJ2-3 | TRBV18 | NA | ASSPVGGADTQY
TRBJ1-5 | TRBV7-2 | NA | ASSLEQGRPQH
TRBJ1-5 | TRBV6-6 | few | ASRATEVGQPQH
TRBJ2-1 | TRBV5-1 | NA | ASSPFSGGAEAYNEQF
TRBJ1-1 | TRBV30 | NA | AWSSLVGNTEAF
TRBJ1-5 | TRBV2 | few | ASSPLLYSNQPQH
TRBJ2-1 | TRBV6-6 | few | ASSYSGGNHNEQF
TRBJ1-1 | TRBV18 | NA | ASSPGPQVTEAF
NA | TRBV27 | NA | ASSRQGSYEQY
TRBJ2-5 | TRBV11-2 | few | ASSLNLAQETQY
TRBJ1-2 | TRBV5-4 | few | ASSLASIPGFYGYT
TRBJ2-3 | TRBV9 | NA | ATSRAVGTDTQY
TRBJ2-1 | TRBV7-6 | few | ASSWTGSEQF
TRBJ1-5 | TRBV7-2 | NA | ASSNGQKWYQPQH
TRBJ2-3 | TRBV18 | NA | ASSPRRVTQY
TRBJ2-1 | TRBV4-3 | few | ASSQVSGPSSYNEQF
TRBJ2-1 | TRBV19 | few | ASSIGSRRDEQF
TRBJ2-5 | TRBV9 | few | ASSVGPLLAGQETQY
TRBJ2-5 | TRBV7-9 | few | ASRFASGLSAQY
TRBJ1-5 | TRBV7-2 | many | ASSFQGNQPQH
TRBJ2-3 | TRBV5-4 | many | ASSLRTSGTDTQY
TRBJ2-5 | TRBV15 | few | ATSRLTSGARETQY
TRBJ1-1 | TRBV11-2 | few | ASSADRGTEAF
TRBJ2-5 | TRBV7-2 | few | ASSSSGTQGTQY
TRBJ2-7 | TRBV7-6 | NA | ASSPGRFSYEQY
TRBJ2-7 | TRBV6-6 | few | ASGRQGRYEQY
TRBJ2-1 | TRBV27 | few | ASSLTGLSYNEQF
TRBJ2-1 | TRBV10-3 | many | AISERTSDGNEQF
TRBJ2-5 | TRBV7-2 | NA | ASSPGQGIETQY
TRBJ1-5 | TRBV18 | few | ASSLDRDQPQH
TRBJ2-4 | TRBV5-1 | few | ASSLEWGTSFFQY
TRBJ1-2 | TRBV6-5 | NA | ASNGQGYGYT
TRBJ1-2 | TRBV19 | few | ASSTGDRYYGYT
TRBJ2-3 | TRBV5-1 | NA | ASSLSQGRDTQY
TRBJ2-1 | TRBV7-3 | NA | ASSLMIGKGANDEQF
TRBJ2-1 | TRBV9 | NA | ASSEGGGTYNEQF
TRBJ1-1 | TRBV11-3 | few | ASSLASWGATEAF
TRBJ2-3 | TRBV9 | few | ASSVELGDTQY
TRBJ2-5 | TRBV19 | once | ASSMTVSATGTQY
TRBJ2-6 | TRBV10-3 | many | AISGSGANVLT
TRBJ2-2 | TRBV2 | NA | ASIGLAGNTGELF
TRBJ2-1 | TRBV5-1 | NA | ASSWRTGPPRGDNEQF
TRBJ2-3 | TRBV9 | NA | ASSPGLGVTDTQY
TRBJ2-1 | TRBV29-1 | few | SATSGSYNEQF
TRBJ1-2 | TRBV5-1 | many | ASRHTGQANYGYT
TRBJ2-5 | TRBV7-9 | few | ASSHGLERGVKETQY
TRBJ1-1 | TRBV7-9 | NA | ASSSFQGNTEAF
TRBJ2-5 | TRBV9 | few | ASNQGDRGRETQY
TRBJ2-1 | TRBV21-1 | many | ASSKGPRWKQF
TRBJ1-1 | TRBV21-1 | NA | ASSSGRNEAF
TRBJ2-7 | TRBV19 | many | ASSVTGTGGNEQY